A single sample gave rise to the 23 T cell receptor beta chains below, sequenced in a study of blood T cell repertoires in COVID-19. Data came from immunoSEQ multiplex PCR; TCRdb stores just in-frame clones and leaves some out. The sample consists of 350,000 to 550,000 clones, nearly 90% of them appearing once. Sequenced: PBMCs or T cells enriched from blood (not recorded which). The receptors were gathered from a young woman with acute COVID-19.

A few counts support this clone. This sequence joins TRBV9 and TRBJ1-4, with a weak D call TRBD1 (6 bases). The germline V and J ends were trimmed by 3 bases and 11 bases, with 8 bases remaining between them. The CDR3 runs 11 residues. CDR1 and CDR2 from the germline V gene are SGDLS and YYNGEE. The CDR3: CASSGTGKLFF. CDR3 coding DNA: TGTGCCAGCAGCGGCACAGGGAAACTGTTTTTT.

The J gene is TRBJ1-4, the V gene TRBV25-1; tentatively, D is TRBD1 (6 bases). Trimming took 6 bases from V and 8 from J, leaving 10 bases between them. Germline values: CDR1 MGHDK, CDR2 SYGVNS. This CDR3 contains 12 residues. The CDR3 protein is CASRDSSEKLFF. CDR3 sequence (DNA): TGTGCCAGCAGGGACAGCTCGGAAAAACTGTTTTTT.

Note on this clone: The identical CDR3 is also encoded by other nucleotide sequences in the sample. The chain couples TRBV2 to TRBJ2-2; 7 nucleotides agree with TRBD1. V lost 6 bases, J lost 4 bases, and 2 bases stayed unmatched. Germline CDR1 SNHLY, CDR2 FYNNEI. CDR3 size: 13 residues. CDR3 nucleotide sequence: TGTGCCAGCAGCGCAGGGGGCACCGGGGAGCTGTTTTTT. Protein product: CASSAGGTGELFF.

This clone showed up just once. This chain joins TRBV30 and TRBJ2-7; D not resolved. The CDR3 sequence is 10 residues long. Trimming took 2 bases from V and 5 from J, leaving 4 bases between them. Per the germline V gene, CDR1 is GTSNPN and CDR2 is SVGIG (reference sequence). CDR3 in DNA: TGTGCCTGGAGTCGAGACGAGCAGTACTTC. Its protein product is CAWSRDEQYF.

The CDR3 spells CATRKEPGSGNNEQFF. For the CDR3, the DNA is TGTGCCACCCGAAAGGAACCGGGAAGCGGGAACAATGAGCAGTTCTTC. This rearrangement joins TRBV6-4 to TRBJ2-1, with 7 positions matching TRBD2. The CDR3 runs 16 residues. V shed 10 bases, J shed 5 bases, and the junction held 17 bases outside the gene matches. CDR1 MRHNA and CDR2 SNTAGT come from the germline V gene.

This rearrangement joins TRBV29-1 to TRBJ2-3; TRBD2 matches at 7 bases. V shed 1 base, J shed 9 bases, and the junction held 4 bases outside the gene matches. Germline V gene data show CDR1 as SQVTM and CDR2 as ANQGSEA. The CDR3 runs 12 residues. The CDR3: CSVEGRGGTQYF. The CDR3 DNA sequence: TGCAGCGTTGAAGGCCGGGGAGGGACGCAGTATTTT.

CDR3 bases: TGTGCCAGCAGCCTGACAGGGGCGGGCGGGGAGCTGTTTTTT. This gives the protein CASSLTGAGGELFF. The chain couples TRBV27 to TRBJ2-2; 8 bases align to TRBD1. This CDR3 comprises 14 residues. V gave up 6 bases and J gave up 7 bases; unmatched junction bases: 7. Looked up from germline, CDR1 is MNHEY and CDR2 is SMNVEV (reference sequence).

The chain is built from TRBV7-9 and TRBJ1-2; D gene uncertain. This CDR3 region has 13 residues. CDR1 is SEHNR, CDR2 FQNEAQ, per germline (reference sequence). The germline V and J ends were trimmed by 1 base and 4 bases, with 7 bases remaining between them. CDR3 in DNA: TGTGCCAGCAGCTTAGAACCGAGCTATGGCTACACCTTC. Amino acids: CASSLEPSYGYTF.

This chain joins TRBV7-7 and TRBJ2-5, with a weak D call TRBD1 (5 bases). Per the germline V gene, CDR1 is SSHAT and CDR2 is FNYEAQ (reference sequence). V was clipped by 1 base and J by 4 bases, with 7 bases between them. The CDR3 is 13 amino acids. The CDR3 DNA is TGTGCCAGCAGCTTAGGTCAGGGAGAGACCCAGTACTTC. Amino acids: CASSLGQGETQYF.

This clone appeared a single time. The rearrangement joins TRBV4-2 to TRBJ1-2; possible D gene TRBD1, 5 bases. Germline CDR1 reads LGHNA; CDR2 reads YNFKEQ. Between the trimmed V and J ends, which lost 0 bases and 3 bases, there was a span of 14 bases. There are 16 residues in the CDR3. The CDR3 DNA is TGTGCCAGCAGCCAAGATCGACGGGGGACTTACTATGGCTACACCTTC. It encodes CASSQDRRGTYYGYTF.

The chain links TRBV7-9 to TRBJ2-3; 12 bases map to TRBD2. Germline V CDR1 and CDR2: SEHNR, FQNEAQ (reference sequence). Losses at the gene ends were 5 bases for V and 3 bases for J; bases not matched to a gene: 6. The CDR3 extends over 16 amino acids. The CDR3 DNA reads TGTGCCAGCAGCGGCGGCCTAGCGGGGGGGACAGATACGCAGTATTTT. It codes for CASSGGLAGGTDTQYF.

The genes are TRBV28 and TRBJ1-2; 7 positions agree with TRBD1. CDR1 is MDHEN and CDR2 is SYDVKM in the germline V gene. J gave up 8 bases and V 2 bases, and 14 bases lay outside the gene matches. The CDR3 consists of 16 residues. CDR3 in DNA: TGTGCCAGCAGTTTACCGGAAGGACAGGCTCGTTACGGCTACACCTTC. It codes for CASSLPEGQARYGYTF.

The chain joins TRBV6-1 to TRBJ1-6, with 8 bases matching TRBD1. This CDR3 is 15 amino acids long. Germline V lookup: CDR1 MNHNS, CDR2 SASEGT. Germline trimming cut 2 bases from V and 7 bases from J; bases unmatched to any gene: 4. In DNA form, the CDR3 reads TGTGCCAGCAGTGAACAGGGGGCCGGCAATTCACCCCTCCACTTT. Translated, it gives CASSEQGAGNSPLHF.

This sequence joins TRBV27 and TRBJ2-7, with a tentative D call TRBD2 (5 bases). V was trimmed by 6 bases and J by 3 bases, leaving 6 bases between them. The CDR3 consists of 11 residues. CDR1 is MNHEY, CDR2 SMNVEV, per germline (reference sequence). CDR3 bases: TGTGCCAGCAGGGGGAGCTACGAGCAGTACTTC. It encodes CASRGSYEQYF.

The CDR3 nucleotides read TGTGCCAGCAGTGATGGCGGGGGCGCGACCCCTGAAGCTTTCTTT. Translation: CASSDGGGATPEAFF. The chain carries TRBV2 and TRBJ1-1; D may be TRBD1 (6 bases). The CDR3 length is 15 residues. Germline CDR1 is SNHLY and CDR2 is FYNNEI. V shed 3 bases and J shed 6 bases, with 17 bases lying between them. The whole variable domain, filled in from reference TRBV2 and TRBJ1-1, reads EPEVTQTPSHQVTQMGQEVILRCVPISNHLYFYWYRQILGQKVEFLVSFYNNEISEKSEIFDDQFSVERPDGSNFTLKIRSTKLEDSAMYFCASSDGGGATPEAFFGQGTRLTVV.

This chain connects TRBV11-3 to TRBJ2-7; D is undetermined. The CDR3 has 13 residues. CDR1 and CDR2 from the germline V gene are SGHNT and YENEEA. Trimming left V 0 bases short and J 1 base short, with 4 bases between. The CDR3 is CASSLDGSYEQYF. In DNA, the CDR3 is TGTGCCAGCAGCTTAGACGGGTCCTACGAGCAGTACTTC.

As regards this clone: Different DNA sequences within this sample yield the same CDR3. The chain employs TRBV5-1 and TRBJ1-6; D unresolved. V lost 2 bases and J lost 0, with 6 bases in between. Germline V gene data show CDR1 as SGHRS and CDR2 as YFSETQ. The CDR3 is 15 amino acids. The CDR3 is CASSLPSSYNSPLHF. The DNA for the CDR3 is TGCGCCAGCAGCTTACCTAGCTCCTATAATTCACCCCTCCACTTT.

The chain uses TRBV7-8 and TRBJ2-7, with TRBD2 identical over 11 bases. Trimming removed 6 bases from V and 3 bases from J; junction bases left unmatched: 7. The CDR3 spans 15 residues. Germline assignment: CDR1 SGHVS and CDR2 FQNEAQ. The CDR3: CASSRTSGGHYEQYF. The CDR3 DNA follows: TGTGCCAGCAGTCGTACTAGCGGGGGACACTACGAGCAGTACTTC.

The chain is built from TRBV3-1 (or the pseudogene TRBV3-2) and TRBJ1-1, with D maybe TRBD1 (6 bases). CDR3 length: 15 amino acids. V was shortened by 0 bases and J by 5 bases, with 13 bases between the two germline ends. The germline gives CDR1 LGHDT, CDR2 YNNKEL (reference sequence). The CDR3 protein is CASSQDPGGETEAFF. The CDR3 DNA reads TGTGCCAGCAGCCAAGATCCGGGGGGCGAGACTGAAGCTTTCTTT.

This chain's CDR3 is CASSGGGLPETQYF. In DNA form, the CDR3 reads TGCGCCAGCAGCGGAGGTGGACTACCAGAGACCCAGTACTTC. The gene calls are TRBV5-1 and TRBJ2-5; D is perhaps TRBD2 (6 bases). The V and J ends lost 4 bases and 4 bases respectively, with 14 bases between them. This CDR3 region has 14 residues. From germline, CDR1 is SGHRS and CDR2 YFSETQ. The whole variable domain, remainder taken from reference TRBV5-1 and TRBJ2-5, is KAGVTQTPRYLIKTRGQQVTLSCSPISGHRSVSWYQQTPGQGLQFLFEYFSETQRNKGNFPGRFSGRQFSNSRSEMNVSTLELGDSALYLCASSGGGLPETQYFGPGTRLLVL.

The V call is TRBV6-1, the J call TRBJ1-2, with D unclear. Germline CDR1 and CDR2: MNHNS and SASEGT. V lost 0 bases and J lost 5, with 13 bases in between. CDR3 length: 15 amino acids. The CDR3 nucleotides are TGTGCCAGCAGTGAAGCGCTTGCCCGGTTGTATGGCTACACCTTC. Amino acids: CASSEALARLYGYTF.

This clone was seen once. J is TRBJ2-3 and V is TRBV28; D perhaps matches TRBD1 (6 bases). The CDR3 is 12 amino acids. Germline V gene lookup returns CDR1 MDHEN and CDR2 SYDVKM. Trimming shortened V by 6 bases and J by 3 bases, and 7 bases separated the two germline ends. CDR3 nucleotide sequence: TGTGCCAGCAGCACAGGGACAGATACGCAGTATTTT. This gives the protein CASSTGTDTQYF.

This sequence joins TRBV28 and TRBJ2-7, with D perhaps TRBD1 (6 bases). Deletions cut 4 bases from V and 3 bases from J, with 16 bases between. Germline loops: CDR1 MDHEN, CDR2 SYDVKM. The CDR3 runs to 15 residues. CDR3 amino acids: CASSSGTPWDYEQYF. Here the CDR3 DNA reads TGTGCCAGCAGTTCCGGGACACCCTGGGACTACGAGCAGTACTTC.